This T cell receptor (beta chain) was observed in a study of blood T cell repertoires in COVID-19 (dated by TCRdb to the early 2020s). Notes on the research overall: Samples covering the acute and convalescent phases of COVID-19 were provided by collaborators in the United States, Italy and Spain. Subjects who had been exposed to COVID-19, were actively infected with it, or had recovered from it provided the deeply sampled blood TCRbeta repertoires that made up the dataset. The repertoires were made available in a free public database intended to serve as a resource for research on the immune response to SARS-CoV-2. The prospective study material was composed of cDNA or gDNA derived from T cells, B-cell-depleted T cells, or PBMCs. The samples were drawn from the first 160 participants of the ongoing ImmuneRACE study and from 950 to 1,500 subjects provided by 6 global collaborators. A de-identified subject ID, COVID-19 status, age in years and sex were almost always included in the sample metadata. Where HLA class I and class II types were available, the types were taken from metadata supplied by the sample provider, not from assay-based typing. Study-level results and caveats: Clinical and demographic metadata were provided uncurated, with the amount varying by source and participant.

In Seattle, one collaborating source enrolled patients while the infection was active and tracked those patients longitudinally over the course of disease. Each collaborating institution followed its own protocols to collect whole blood in K2EDTA tubes. For TCRbeta analysis, collaborators shipped samples as frozen whole blood, isolated PBMCs, or DNA extracted from either of those sample types. The immunoSEQ Assay, a bias-controlled multiplex PCR, was used to amplify TCRbeta CDR3 regions from genomic DNA. In the authors' own workflow: The number of nucleated cells in each sample was estimated from the amplification of reference gene primers within the assay. To quantify the absolute abundance of each unique TCRbeta CDR3 rearrangement, sequence reads were collapsed and filtered. Productive Simpson clonality was computed per sample as the square root of Simpson's diversity index over productive rearrangements. The immuneACCESS repertoire file appears here via TCRdb, limited to in-frame rearrangements. These files lack a portion of the clones; in checked studies, under half of the deficit traces to unresolved V genes, and the cause of the others is not known. The V and J calls and clone size are taken from that table; D and trimming were inferred from the DNA. For this sample there are fewer than 200,000 clones; about four fifths appear just once. The biggest ten clones account for over 6% of the sample.

CDR1 and CDR2 (ENHRY, SYGVKD) derive from the germline V gene. The trim is 10 bases for V and 3 bases for J, with a gap of 13 bases between the germline ends. The CDR3, cysteine through phenylalanine, is 12 amino acids long. The read is trimmed to its CDR3 DNA, 36 bases read in frame from base 1. Details on this clone: No cognate antigen has been identified for it. There are no base qualities to consult, and no much larger clone falls within one base.

This chain is built from TRBV10-3 and TRBJ2-7; the D region possibly corresponds to TRBD2 (6 bases align). This clonotype was sampled from a woman between 65 and 79 years old with COVID-19, enrolled during active disease. Sequencing was performed on peripheral blood. The DNA is as follows: TGTGCCACTCGGGACTCGTTCTACGAGCAGTACTTC. It translates to CATRDSFYEQYF.